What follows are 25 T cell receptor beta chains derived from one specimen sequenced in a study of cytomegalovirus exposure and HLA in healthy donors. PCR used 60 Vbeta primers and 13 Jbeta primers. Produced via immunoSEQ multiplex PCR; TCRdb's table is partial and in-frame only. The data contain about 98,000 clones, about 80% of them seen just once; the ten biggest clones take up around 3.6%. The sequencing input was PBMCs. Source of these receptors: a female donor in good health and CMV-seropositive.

CDR3 sequence: CASSLTGDHEQFF. The CDR3 DNA reads as TGTGCCAGCAGCCTGACAGGGGACCATGAGCAGTTCTTC. The chain employs TRBV7-3 and TRBJ2-1, with 8 nucleotides matching TRBD1. Germline V gene lookup returns CDR1 SGHTA and CDR2 FQGTGA. The ends lost 5 bases at V and 8 bases at J; junction bases unmatched: 5. The length of the CDR3 is 13 residues.

CDR3 DNA: TGTGCCAGCAGCTTTACAGGGGACCCTGAAGCTTTCTTT. It encodes CASSFTGDPEAFF. The chain recombines TRBV5-5 with TRBJ1-1, with 7 positions matching TRBD1. V lost 2 bases, J lost 6 bases, and 4 bases stayed unmatched. The CDR3 extends over 13 amino acids. Per germline, CDR1 SGHKS and CDR2 YYEKEE (reference sequence).

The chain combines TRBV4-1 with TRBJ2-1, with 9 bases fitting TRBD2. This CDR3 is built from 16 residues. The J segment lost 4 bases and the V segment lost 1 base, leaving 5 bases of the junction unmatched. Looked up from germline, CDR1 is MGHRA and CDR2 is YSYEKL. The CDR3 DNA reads TGCGCCAGCAGCCAAGCTCTAGCGGGAAGGTACAATGAGCAGTTCTTC. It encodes CASSQALAGRYNEQFF.

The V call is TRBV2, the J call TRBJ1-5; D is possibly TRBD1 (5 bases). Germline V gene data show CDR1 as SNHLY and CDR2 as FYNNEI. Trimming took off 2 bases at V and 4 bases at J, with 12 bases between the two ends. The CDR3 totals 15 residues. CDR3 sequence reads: CASSEPLAGNQPQHF. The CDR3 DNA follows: TGTGCCAGCAGTGAACCTCTGGCAGGGAATCAGCCCCAGCATTTT.

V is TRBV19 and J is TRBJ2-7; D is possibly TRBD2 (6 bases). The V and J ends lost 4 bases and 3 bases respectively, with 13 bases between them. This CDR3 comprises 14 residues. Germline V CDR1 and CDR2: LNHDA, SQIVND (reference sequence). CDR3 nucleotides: TGTGCCAGTAGTACGCGACTAGTGAACTACGAGCAGTACTTC. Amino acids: CASSTRLVNYEQYF.

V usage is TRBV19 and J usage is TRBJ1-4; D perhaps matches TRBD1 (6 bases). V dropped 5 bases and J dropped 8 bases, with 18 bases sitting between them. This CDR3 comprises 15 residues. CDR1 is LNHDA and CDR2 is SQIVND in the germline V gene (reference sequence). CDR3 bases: TGTGCCAGTAGTCCCCACGGACAGTGGAAGGAAAAACTGTTTTTT. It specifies CASSPHGQWKEKLFF.

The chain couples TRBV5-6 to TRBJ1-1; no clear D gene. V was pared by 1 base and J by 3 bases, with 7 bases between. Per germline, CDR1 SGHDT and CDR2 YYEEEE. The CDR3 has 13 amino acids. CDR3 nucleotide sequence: TGTGCCAGCAGCTTGTACGGGGACACTGAAGCTTTCTTT. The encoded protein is CASSLYGDTEAFF.

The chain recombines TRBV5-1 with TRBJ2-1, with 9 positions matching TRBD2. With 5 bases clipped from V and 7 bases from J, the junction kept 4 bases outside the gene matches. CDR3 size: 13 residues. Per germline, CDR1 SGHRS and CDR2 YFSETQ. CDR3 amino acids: CASSPSGINEQFF. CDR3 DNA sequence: TGCGCCAGCAGTCCTAGCGGGATTAATGAGCAGTTCTTC.

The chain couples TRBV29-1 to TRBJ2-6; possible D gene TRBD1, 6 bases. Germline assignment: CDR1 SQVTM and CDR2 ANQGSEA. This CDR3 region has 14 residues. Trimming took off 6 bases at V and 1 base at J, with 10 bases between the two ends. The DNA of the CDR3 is TGCAGCGTCTCCGGGACATCTGGGGCCAACGTCCTGACTTTC. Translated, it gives CSVSGTSGANVLTF.

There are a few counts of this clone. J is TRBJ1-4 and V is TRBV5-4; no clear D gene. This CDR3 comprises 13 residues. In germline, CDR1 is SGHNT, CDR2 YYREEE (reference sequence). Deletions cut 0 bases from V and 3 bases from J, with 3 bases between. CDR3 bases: TGTGCCAGCAGCTTGGGAGCTAATGAAAAACTGTTTTTT. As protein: CASSLGANEKLFF.

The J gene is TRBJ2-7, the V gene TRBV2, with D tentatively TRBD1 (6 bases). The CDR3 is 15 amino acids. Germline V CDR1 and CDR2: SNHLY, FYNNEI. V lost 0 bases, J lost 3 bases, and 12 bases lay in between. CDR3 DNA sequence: TGTGCCAGCAGTGAAGCTGGGCAGGGGAACTACGAGCAGTACTTC. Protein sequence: CASSEAGQGNYEQYF.

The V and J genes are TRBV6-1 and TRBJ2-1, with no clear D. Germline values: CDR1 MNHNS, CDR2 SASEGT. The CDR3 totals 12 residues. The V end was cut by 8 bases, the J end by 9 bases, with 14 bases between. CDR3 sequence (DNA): TGTGCCAGCGCTACGGCGGAGAGTGAGCAGTTCTTC. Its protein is CASATAESEQFF.

The CDR3 sequence is CASSPEQGRRNQPQHF. Written as DNA, the CDR3 is TGTGCCAGCTCACCGGAGCAGGGCCGAAGGAATCAGCCCCAGCATTTT. V and J are TRBV18 and TRBJ1-5; D is perhaps TRBD1 (5 bases). From germline, CDR1 is KGHSH and CDR2 LQKENI. The CDR3 is 16 amino acids. V was trimmed by 3 bases and J by 4 bases, leaving 16 bases between them.

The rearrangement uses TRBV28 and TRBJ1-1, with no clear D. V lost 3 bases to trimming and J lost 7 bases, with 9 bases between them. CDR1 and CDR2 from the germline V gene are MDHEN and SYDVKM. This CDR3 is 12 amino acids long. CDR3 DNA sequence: TGTGCCAGCAGTTTGCCACAGCTTGAAGCTTTCTTT. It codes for CASSLPQLEAFF.

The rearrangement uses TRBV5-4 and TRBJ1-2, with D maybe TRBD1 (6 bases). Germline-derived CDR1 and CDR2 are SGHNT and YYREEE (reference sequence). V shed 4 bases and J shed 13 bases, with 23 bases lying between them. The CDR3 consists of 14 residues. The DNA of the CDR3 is TGTGCCAGCAGCCTACGGGACATGGCCTCATTCTTCACCTTC. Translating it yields CASSLRDMASFFTF.

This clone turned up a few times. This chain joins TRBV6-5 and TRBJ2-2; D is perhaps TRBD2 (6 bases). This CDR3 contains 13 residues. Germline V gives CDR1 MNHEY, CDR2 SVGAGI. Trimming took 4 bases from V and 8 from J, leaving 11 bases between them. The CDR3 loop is CASSSRREGELFF. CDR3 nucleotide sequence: TGTGCCAGCAGTTCGCGTCGGGAGGGGGAGCTGTTTTTT.

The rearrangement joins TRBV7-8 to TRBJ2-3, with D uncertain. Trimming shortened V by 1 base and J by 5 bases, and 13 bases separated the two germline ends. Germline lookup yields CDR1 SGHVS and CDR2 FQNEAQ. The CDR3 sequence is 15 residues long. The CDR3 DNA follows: TGTGCCAGCAGCTTAGAAGAGCAACTACGAGATACGCAGTATTTT. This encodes CASSLEEQLRDTQYF.

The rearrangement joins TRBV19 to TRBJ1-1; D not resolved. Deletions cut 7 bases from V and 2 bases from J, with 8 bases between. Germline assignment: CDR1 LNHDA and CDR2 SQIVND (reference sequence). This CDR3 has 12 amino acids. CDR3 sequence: CASKQANTEAFF. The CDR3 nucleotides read TGTGCCAGTAAGCAGGCAAACACTGAAGCTTTCTTT. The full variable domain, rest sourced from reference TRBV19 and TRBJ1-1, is DGGITQSPKYLFRKEGQNVTLSCEQNLNHDAMYWYRQDPGQGLRLIYYSQIVNDFQKGDIAEGYSVSREKKESFPLTVTSAQKNPTAFYLCASKQANTEAFFGQGTRLTVV.

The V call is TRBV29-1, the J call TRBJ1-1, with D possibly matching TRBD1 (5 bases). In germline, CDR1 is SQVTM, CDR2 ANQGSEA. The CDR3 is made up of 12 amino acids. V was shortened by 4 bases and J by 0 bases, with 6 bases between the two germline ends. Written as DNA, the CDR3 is TGCAGCGTTGTACAGGTGAACACTGAAGCTTTCTTT. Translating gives CSVVQVNTEAFF.

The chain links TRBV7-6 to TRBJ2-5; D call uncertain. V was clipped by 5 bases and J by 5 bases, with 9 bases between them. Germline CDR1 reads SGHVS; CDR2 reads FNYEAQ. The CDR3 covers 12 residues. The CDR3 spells CASSHGDETQYF. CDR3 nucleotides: TGTGCCAGCAGCCACGGAGACGAGACCCAGTACTTC.

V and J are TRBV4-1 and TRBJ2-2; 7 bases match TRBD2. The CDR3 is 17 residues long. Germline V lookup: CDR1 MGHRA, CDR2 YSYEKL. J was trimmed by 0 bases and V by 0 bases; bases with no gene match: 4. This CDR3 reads CASSQELRGANTGELFF. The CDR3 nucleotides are TGCGCCAGCAGCCAAGAACTCCGGGGGGCGAACACCGGGGAGCTGTTTTTT.

The CDR3 DNA follows: TGTGCCAGTAGTGTCACAGGGTGGAATTCACCCCTCCACTTT. Its protein is CASSVTGWNSPLHF. The gene calls are TRBV19 and TRBJ1-6; D may be TRBD1 (6 bases). V shed 5 bases and J shed 7 bases, with 12 bases lying between them. The CDR3 totals 14 residues. CDR1 is LNHDA and CDR2 is SQIVND in the germline V gene (reference sequence).

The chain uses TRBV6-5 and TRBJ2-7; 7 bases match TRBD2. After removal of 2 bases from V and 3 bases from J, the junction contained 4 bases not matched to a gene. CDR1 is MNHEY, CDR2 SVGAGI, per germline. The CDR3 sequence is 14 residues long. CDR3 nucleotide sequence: TGTGCCAGCAGTTACGACCGGGGGGACTACGAGCAGTACTTC. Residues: CASSYDRGDYEQYF.

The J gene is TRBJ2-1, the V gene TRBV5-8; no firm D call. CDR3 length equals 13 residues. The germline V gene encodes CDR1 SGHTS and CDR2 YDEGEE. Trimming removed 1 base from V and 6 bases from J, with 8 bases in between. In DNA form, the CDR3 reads TGTGCCAGCAGCTTGTCTTTCCTCAATGAGCAGTTCTTC. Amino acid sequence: CASSLSFLNEQFF.

The CDR3 spells CASITGTYTGELFF. The CDR3 coding sequence is TGTGCCAGCATCACGGGGACTTACACCGGGGAGCTGTTTTTT. The gene calls are TRBV6-5 and TRBJ2-2; D is possibly TRBD2 (6 bases). Deletions cut 7 bases from V and 3 bases from J, with 12 bases between. The CDR3 is 14 residues long. Germline CDR1 reads MNHEY; CDR2 reads SVGAGI.